These 20 T cell receptor beta chains were all obtained from the same sample, sequenced in a study of blood T cell repertoires in COVID-19. TCRdb's table, derived via immunoSEQ multiplex PCR, lists solely in-frame clones and lacks some. The sample yields 400,000 to 450,000 clones, just over 85% seen once. Material for sequencing was peripheral blood. The receptors were gathered from a woman aged 25 to 39 with active or convalescent COVID-19.

In its sample, this clone was seen once. The genes are TRBV7-6 and TRBJ2-3; 8 bases match TRBD2. The CDR3 is 20 residues long. V trimming: 0 bases; J trimming: 2 bases; junction bases outside the gene matches: 16. Germline V lookup: CDR1 SGHVS, CDR2 FNYEAQ. This CDR3 reads CASSLALGGLSGGNTDTQYF. The CDR3, as DNA: TGTGCCAGCAGCTTAGCTTTGGGTGGACTAAGCGGGGGAAACACAGATACGCAGTATTTT.

The chain links TRBV11-2 to TRBJ2-3; D gene unclear. V was shortened by 2 bases and J by 7 bases, with 7 bases between the two germline ends. CDR3 length: 12 residues. Germline loops: CDR1 SGHAT, CDR2 FQNNGV. The CDR3: CASSLSENTQYF. CDR3 sequence (DNA): TGTGCCAGCAGCTTAAGTGAGAATACGCAGTATTTT.

V usage is TRBV27 and J usage is TRBJ2-7, with 8 positions matching TRBD1. CDR3 length equals 14 residues. CDR1 MNHEY and CDR2 SMNVEV come from the germline V gene (reference sequence). J lost 1 base, V lost 10 bases, and 9 bases had no gene match. This chain's CDR3 is CATAGGPPSYEQYF. In DNA form, the CDR3 reads TGTGCCACCGCAGGGGGCCCTCCATCCTACGAGCAGTACTTC.

The chain couples TRBV10-1 to TRBJ1-1, with TRBD1 as a possible D gene (5 bases). Trimming cost V 2 bases and J 0 bases, with 13 bases left between them. The CDR3 is made up of 16 amino acids. Looked up from germline, CDR1 is WNHNN and CDR2 is SYGVQD (reference sequence). In DNA form, the CDR3 reads TGCGCCAGCAGTGAGGCTTCGGGACTCATGAACACTGAAGCTTTCTTT. Encoded protein: CASSEASGLMNTEAFF.

This sequence joins TRBV19 and TRBJ1-6; 7 nucleotides agree with TRBD1. V shed 7 bases, J shed 4 bases, and the junction held 4 bases outside the gene matches. This CDR3 is 14 amino acids long. CDR1 LNHDA and CDR2 SQIVND come from the germline V gene (reference sequence). The CDR3 bases are TGTGCCAGTACCCAGGGGGATTATAATTCACCCCTCCACTTT. It codes for CASTQGDYNSPLHF. The variable domain in full, completed from reference TRBV19 and TRBJ1-6, reads DGGITQSPKYLFRKEGQNVTLSCEQNLNHDAMYWYRQDPGQGLRLIYYSQIVNDFQKGDIAEGYSVSREKKESFPLTVTSAQKNPTAFYLCASTQGDYNSPLHFGNGTRLTVT.

V usage is TRBV10-2 and J usage is TRBJ2-4; perhaps TRBD2 as D (6 bases). Trimming removed 0 bases at V and 3 bases at J, with 18 bases between. Germline CDR1 and CDR2: WSHSY and SAAADI. The CDR3 runs 18 residues. The CDR3 loop is CASSESGRGGVVKNIQYF. CDR3 bases: TGCGCCAGCAGTGAGTCGGGGCGTGGCGGGGTAGTCAAAAACATTCAGTACTTC.

This clone was observed once. The chain couples TRBV3-1 (or the pseudogene TRBV3-2) to TRBJ2-3, with a weak D call TRBD2 (5 bases). Germline V gene lookup returns CDR1 LGHDT and CDR2 YNNKEL (reference sequence). Trimming took off 6 bases at V and 2 bases at J, with 6 bases between the two ends. The CDR3 extends over 12 amino acids. CDR3 residues: CASRDFTDTQYF. The CDR3 DNA sequence: TGTGCCAGCAGGGACTTCACAGATACGCAGTATTTT.

The chain combines TRBV6-5 with TRBJ1-1; 10 bases match TRBD1. The CDR3 contains 15 residues. Per the germline V gene, CDR1 is MNHEY and CDR2 is SVGAGI. After removal of 6 bases from V and 6 bases from J, the junction contained 10 bases not matched to a gene. CDR3 residues: CASSTPGQGLPEAFF. DNA for the CDR3: TGTGCCAGCAGCACCCCGGGACAGGGGCTTCCTGAAGCTTTCTTT.

V is TRBV6-5 and J is TRBJ2-1, with D possibly being TRBD1 (6 bases). This CDR3 has 15 residues. Trimming removed 10 bases from V and 2 bases from J, with 18 bases in between. Germline values: CDR1 MNHEY, CDR2 SVGAGI. CDR3 sequence: CATAKGVGAYNEQFF. The CDR3 nucleotides read TGTGCCACCGCCAAGGGGGTGGGGGCCTACAATGAGCAGTTCTTC.

Here the CDR3 DNA reads TGTGCCAGCAGTGTTCTGTCCGGGACTAATGAAAAACTGTTTTTT. This translates into CASSVLSGTNEKLFF. V is TRBV2 and J is TRBJ1-4; D is uncertain. With 4 bases removed from V and 2 bases from J, the gap between germline ends came to 11 bases. The CDR3 spans 15 residues. CDR1 and CDR2 (germline): SNHLY, FYNNEI.

The chain is built from TRBV2 and TRBJ1-2, with 8 nucleotides matching TRBD1. This CDR3 is built from 13 residues. Per germline, CDR1 SNHLY and CDR2 FYNNEI. J gave up 6 bases and V 6 bases, and 6 bases lay outside the gene matches. The CDR3 DNA follows: TGTGCCAGCAGCCCGACAGGGGCAGATGGCTACACCTTC. Protein sequence: CASSPTGADGYTF. The variable domain in full, with the rest retrieved from reference TRBV2 and TRBJ1-2, is EPEVTQTPSHQVTQMGQEVILRCVPISNHLYFYWYRQILGQKVEFLVSFYNNEISEKSEIFDDQFSVERPDGSNFTLKIRSTKLEDSAMYFCASSPTGADGYTFGSGTRLTVV.

V gene TRBV7-9 combines with J gene TRBJ2-2, with TRBD1 matching 7 bases. The V segment lost 5 bases and the J segment 3 bases; nucleotides outside the gene matches: 6. Looked up from germline, CDR1 is SEHNR and CDR2 is FQNEAQ (reference sequence). The CDR3 runs 15 residues. The CDR3 here is CASSAFTGDTGELFF. The CDR3 coding sequence is TGTGCCAGCAGCGCCTTTACAGGGGACACCGGGGAGCTGTTTTTT.

This clone was detected only a few times. This chain joins TRBV7-2 and TRBJ1-3; a possible D gene is TRBD1 (5 bases). V was shortened by 5 bases and J by 2 bases, with 16 bases between the two germline ends. Germline V gives CDR1 SGHTA, CDR2 FQGNSA. This CDR3 has 16 residues. Here the CDR3 reads CASSQLAGVAGNTIYF. The CDR3 DNA reads as TGTGCCAGCAGCCAACTCGCGGGGGTTGCTGGAAACACCATATATTTT. Supplemented by reference TRBV7-2 and TRBJ1-3, the full variable domain reads GAGVSQSPSNKVTEKGKDVELRCDPISGHTALYWYRQSLGQGLEFLIYFQGNSAPDKSGLPSDRFSAERTGGSVSTLTIQRTQQEDSAVYLCASSQLAGVAGNTIYFGEGSWLTVV.

The genes are TRBV6-1 and TRBJ2-3; 12 bases fit TRBD2. This CDR3 is 18 amino acids long. Trimming cost V 0 bases and J 6 bases; bases outside gene matches: 10. CDR1 is MNHNS and CDR2 is SASEGT in the germline V gene. The DNA for the CDR3 is TGTGCCAGCAGTGAAGCCCCAACACTAGCGGGGGGTTTGGATACGCAGTATTTT. This sequence encodes CASSEAPTLAGGLDTQYF.

This chain uses TRBV5-1 with TRBJ2-7; TRBD2 matches at 11 bases. Germline V gene sequence: CDR1 SGHRS, CDR2 YFSETQ. The CDR3 extends over 12 amino acids. With 8 bases clipped from V and 2 bases from J, the junction kept 0 bases outside the gene matches. CDR3 DNA sequence: TGCGCCAGTAGCGGGGGGGCCTACGAGCAGTACTTC. It yields the protein CASSGGAYEQYF.

This rearrangement joins TRBV19 to TRBJ2-6, with D possibly matching TRBD2 (5 bases). Germline CDR1 reads LNHDA; CDR2 reads SQIVND (reference sequence). This CDR3 spans 15 amino acids. V dropped 3 bases and J dropped 2 bases, with 8 bases sitting between them. CDR3 region: CASSIGLTGANVLTF. CDR3 in DNA: TGTGCCAGTAGTATCGGACTTACTGGGGCCAACGTCCTGACTTTC.

This clone was seen only a few times. The chain combines TRBV6-2 or TRBV6-3 with TRBJ2-2; D remains ambiguous. This CDR3 is built from 15 residues. The germline V gene encodes CDR1 MNHEY and CDR2 SVGEGT. V was trimmed by 2 bases and J by 5 bases, leaving 12 bases between them. For the CDR3, the DNA is TGTGCCAGCAGTTACGGGCAGGCCGAAACCGGGGAGCTGTTTTTT. Translating it yields CASSYGQAETGELFF.

In this sample, this clone turned up a few times. The genes are TRBV5-1 and TRBJ1-2; perhaps TRBD1 as D (6 bases). This CDR3 contains 12 residues. Trimming removed 5 bases from V and 4 bases from J, with 9 bases in between. Germline V gives CDR1 SGHRS, CDR2 YFSETQ. CDR3 sequence: CASRADSYGYTF. Written as DNA, the CDR3 is TGCGCCAGCAGGGCGGACAGCTATGGCTACACCTTC.

V and J are TRBV2 and TRBJ1-5; no clear D gene. The V gene's germline CDR1 is SNHLY and CDR2 FYNNEI. The ends were cut back, 4 bases at V and 7 bases at J, with 8 bases in the middle. The CDR3 is 12 residues long. CDR3 sequence reads: CASSATLQPQHF. CDR3 bases: TGTGCCAGCAGTGCGACTCTCCAGCCCCAGCATTTT.

V usage is TRBV4-1 and J usage is TRBJ1-1, with 7 bases that match TRBD1. Germline V gene data show CDR1 as MGHRA and CDR2 as YSYEKL. CDR3 length: 14 residues. V was pared by 4 bases and J by 0 bases, with 2 bases of the junction left unmatched. The CDR3 DNA is TGCGCCAGCAGCCGCGGACAGGTGAACACTGAAGCTTTCTTT. It codes for CASSRGQVNTEAFF.